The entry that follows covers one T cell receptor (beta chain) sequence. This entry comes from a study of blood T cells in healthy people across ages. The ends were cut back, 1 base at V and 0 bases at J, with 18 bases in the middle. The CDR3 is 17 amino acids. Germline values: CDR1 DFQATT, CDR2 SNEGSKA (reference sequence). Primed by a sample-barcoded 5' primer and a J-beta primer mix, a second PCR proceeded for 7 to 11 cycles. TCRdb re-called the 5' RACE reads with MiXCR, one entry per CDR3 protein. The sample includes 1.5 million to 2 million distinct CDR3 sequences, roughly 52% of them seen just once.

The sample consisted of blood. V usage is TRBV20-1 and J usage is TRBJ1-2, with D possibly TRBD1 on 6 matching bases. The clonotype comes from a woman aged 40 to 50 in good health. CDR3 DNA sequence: TGCAGTGCTAGAGTGTCATCAGGGACACACGCTAACTATGGCTACACCTTC. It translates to CSARVSSGTHANYGYTF.